The clone carrying this T cell receptor beta chain was seen just once. The antigen remains undetermined. Germline V gene sequence: CDR1 SGHVS, CDR2 FQNEAQ. V shed 5 bases and J 6 bases; nucleotides not matched to a gene: 6. CDR3 length equals 14 residues. The sample originates from a study of cytomegalovirus exposure and HLA in healthy donors. Overall study results and limits: A later analysis showed HLA-associated TCR beta chains outstripping equally common others in clonal expansion. The study labeled 164 TCR beta chains cytomegalovirus-associated. Several V segments, TRBV6-2 and TRBV6-3 among them, could not be told apart and were dropped. Common viral pathogens seemed to be connected with several of the most significant clusters, according to a later analysis.

60 Vbeta and 13 Jbeta primers were used in PCR. Measured with immunoSEQ multiplex PCR; TCRdb has only the in-frame clones, and not every one. Of about 170,000 clones in the sample, 65% to 80% were seen once. The clonotype originates from a woman aged 50 to 60 in good health and CMV-seropositive. The gene calls are TRBV7-8 and TRBJ1-5; TRBD1 matches 8 bases. The sample was PBMCs. CDR3 residues: CASSLSGGSQPQHF. The CDR3 coding sequence is TGTGCCAGCAGCCTATCAGGGGGCAGTCAGCCCCAGCATTTT. Looking up the rest from reference TRBV7-8 and TRBJ1-5 gives the full variable domain: GAGVSQSPRYKVAKRGQDVALRCDPISGHVSLFWYQQALGQGPEFLTYFQNEAQLDKSGLPSDRFFAERPEGSVSTLKIQRTQQEDSAVYLCASSLSGGSQPQHFGDGTRLSIL.